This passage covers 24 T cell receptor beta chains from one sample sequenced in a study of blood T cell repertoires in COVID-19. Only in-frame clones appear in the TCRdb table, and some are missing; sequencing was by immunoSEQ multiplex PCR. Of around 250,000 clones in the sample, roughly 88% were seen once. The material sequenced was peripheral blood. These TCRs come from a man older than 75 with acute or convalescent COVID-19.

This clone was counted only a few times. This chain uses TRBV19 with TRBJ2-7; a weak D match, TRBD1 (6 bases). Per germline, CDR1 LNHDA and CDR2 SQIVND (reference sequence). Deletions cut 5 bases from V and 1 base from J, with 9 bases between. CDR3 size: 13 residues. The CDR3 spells CASSPGQSYEQYF. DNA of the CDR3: TGTGCCAGTAGTCCCGGACAGTCCTACGAGCAGTACTTC. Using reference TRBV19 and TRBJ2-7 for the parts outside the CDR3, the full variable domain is DGGITQSPKYLFRKEGQNVTLSCEQNLNHDAMYWYRQDPGQGLRLIYYSQIVNDFQKGDIAEGYSVSREKKESFPLTVTSAQKNPTAFYLCASSPGQSYEQYFGPGTRLTVT.

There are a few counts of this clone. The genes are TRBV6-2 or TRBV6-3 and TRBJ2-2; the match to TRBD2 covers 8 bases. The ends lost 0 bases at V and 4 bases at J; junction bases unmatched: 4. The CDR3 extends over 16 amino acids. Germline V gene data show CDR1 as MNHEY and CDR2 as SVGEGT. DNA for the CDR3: TGTGCCAGCAGTTACTCGACGGGAGGGGTCACCGGGGAGCTGTTTTTT. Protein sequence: CASSYSTGGVTGELFF.

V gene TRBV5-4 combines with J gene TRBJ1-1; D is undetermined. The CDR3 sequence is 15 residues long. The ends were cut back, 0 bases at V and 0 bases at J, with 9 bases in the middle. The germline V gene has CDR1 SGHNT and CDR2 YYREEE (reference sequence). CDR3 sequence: CASSLGGRLNTEAFF. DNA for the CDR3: TGTGCCAGCAGCTTGGGAGGGAGGCTGAACACTGAAGCTTTCTTT.

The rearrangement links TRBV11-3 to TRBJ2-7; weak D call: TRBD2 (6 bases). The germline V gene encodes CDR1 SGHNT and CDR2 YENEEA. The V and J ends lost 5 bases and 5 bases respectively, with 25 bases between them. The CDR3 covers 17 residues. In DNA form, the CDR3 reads TGTGCCAGCAGCCCCCCCGGTCGGACGGGAGCGGAAGACGAGCAGTACTTC. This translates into CASSPPGRTGAEDEQYF. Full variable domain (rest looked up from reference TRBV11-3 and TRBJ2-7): EAGVVQSPRYKIIEKKQPVAFWCNPISGHNTLYWYLQNLGQGPELLIRYENEEAVDDSQLPKDRFSAERLKGVDSTLKIQPAELGDSAVYLCASSPPGRTGAEDEQYFGPGTRLTVT.

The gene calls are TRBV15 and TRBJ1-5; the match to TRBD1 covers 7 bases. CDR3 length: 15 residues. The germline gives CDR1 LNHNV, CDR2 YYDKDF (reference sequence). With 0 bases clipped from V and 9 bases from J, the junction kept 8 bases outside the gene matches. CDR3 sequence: CATSRDRRGHWPQHF. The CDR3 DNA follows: TGTGCCACCAGCAGAGATCGAAGGGGGCATTGGCCCCAGCATTTT.

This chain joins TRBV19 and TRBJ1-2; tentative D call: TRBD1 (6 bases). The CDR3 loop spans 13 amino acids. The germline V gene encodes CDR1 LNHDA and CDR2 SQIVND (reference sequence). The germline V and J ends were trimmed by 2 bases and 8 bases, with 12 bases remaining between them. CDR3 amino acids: CASSIMSGEGYTF. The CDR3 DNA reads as TGTGCCAGTAGTATAATGTCAGGGGAAGGCTACACCTTC.

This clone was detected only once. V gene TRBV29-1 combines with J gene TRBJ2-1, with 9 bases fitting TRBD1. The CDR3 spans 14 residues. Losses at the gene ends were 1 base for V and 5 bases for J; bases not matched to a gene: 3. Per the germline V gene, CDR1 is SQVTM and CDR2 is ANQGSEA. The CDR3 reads CSVEAGTGNNEQFF. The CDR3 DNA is TGCAGCGTTGAAGCCGGGACAGGGAACAATGAGCAGTTCTTC.

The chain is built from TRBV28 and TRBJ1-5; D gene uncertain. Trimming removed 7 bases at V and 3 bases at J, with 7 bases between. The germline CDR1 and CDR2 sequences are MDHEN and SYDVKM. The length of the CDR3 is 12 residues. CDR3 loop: CASTVLNQPQHF. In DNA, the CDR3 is TGTGCCAGCACCGTACTCAATCAGCCCCAGCATTTT.

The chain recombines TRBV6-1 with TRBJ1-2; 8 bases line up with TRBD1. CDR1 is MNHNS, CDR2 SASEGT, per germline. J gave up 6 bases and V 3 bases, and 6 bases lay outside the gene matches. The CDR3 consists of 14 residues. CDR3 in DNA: TGTGCCAGCAGTGAGTCGACAGGGGTGGATGGCTACACCTTC. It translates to CASSESTGVDGYTF.

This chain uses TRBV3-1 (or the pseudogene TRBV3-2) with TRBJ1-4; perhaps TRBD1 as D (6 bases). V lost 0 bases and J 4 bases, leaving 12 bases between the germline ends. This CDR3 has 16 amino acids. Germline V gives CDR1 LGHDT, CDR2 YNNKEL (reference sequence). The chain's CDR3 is CASSQDPGVYNEKLFF. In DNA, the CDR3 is TGTGCCAGCAGCCAAGATCCAGGGGTTTATAATGAAAAACTGTTTTTT.

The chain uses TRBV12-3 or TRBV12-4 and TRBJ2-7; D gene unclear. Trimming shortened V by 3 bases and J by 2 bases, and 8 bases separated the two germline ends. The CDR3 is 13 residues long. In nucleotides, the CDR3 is TGTGCCAGCAGTTTCGTGGCCGCCTACGAGCAGTACTTC. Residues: CASSFVAAYEQYF.

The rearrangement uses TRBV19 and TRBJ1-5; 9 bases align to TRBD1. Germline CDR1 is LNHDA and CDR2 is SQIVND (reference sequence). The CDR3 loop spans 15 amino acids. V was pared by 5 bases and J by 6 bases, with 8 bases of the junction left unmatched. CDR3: CASSVGTGTTQPQHF. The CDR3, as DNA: TGTGCCAGTAGTGTGGGGACAGGGACAACTCAGCCCCAGCATTTT.

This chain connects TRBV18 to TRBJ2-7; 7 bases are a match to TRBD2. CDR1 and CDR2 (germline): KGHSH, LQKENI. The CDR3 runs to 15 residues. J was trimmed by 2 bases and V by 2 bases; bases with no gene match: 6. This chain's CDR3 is CASSPGVSGAYEQYF. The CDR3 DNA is TGTGCCAGCTCACCAGGGGTGAGCGGGGCCTACGAGCAGTACTTC.

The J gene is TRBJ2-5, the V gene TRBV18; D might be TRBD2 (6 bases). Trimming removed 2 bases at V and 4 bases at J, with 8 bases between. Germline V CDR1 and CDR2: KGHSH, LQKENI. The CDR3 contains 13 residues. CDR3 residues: CASSPGGLETQYF. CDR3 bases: TGTGCCAGCTCACCAGGAGGGTTAGAGACCCAGTACTTC.

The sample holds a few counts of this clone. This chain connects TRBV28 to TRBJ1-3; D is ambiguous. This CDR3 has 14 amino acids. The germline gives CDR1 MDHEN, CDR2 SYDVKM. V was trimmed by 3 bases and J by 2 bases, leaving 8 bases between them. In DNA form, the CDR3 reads TGTGCCAGCAGTTTTACCAGCGCTGGAAACACCATATATTTT. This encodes CASSFTSAGNTIYF. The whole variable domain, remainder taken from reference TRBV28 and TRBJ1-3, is DVKVTQSSRYLVKRTGEKVFLECVQDMDHENMFWYRQDPGLGLRLIYFSYDVKMKEKGDIPEGYSVSREKKERFSLILESASTNQTSMYLCASSFTSAGNTIYFGEGSWLTVV.

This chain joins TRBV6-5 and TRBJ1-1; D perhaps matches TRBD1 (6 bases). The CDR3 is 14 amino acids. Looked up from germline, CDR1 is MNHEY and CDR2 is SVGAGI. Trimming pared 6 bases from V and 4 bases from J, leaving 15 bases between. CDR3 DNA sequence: TGTGCCAGCAGCCGAGGGGGTCGGAGCACTGAAGCTTTCTTT. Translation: CASSRGGRSTEAFF.

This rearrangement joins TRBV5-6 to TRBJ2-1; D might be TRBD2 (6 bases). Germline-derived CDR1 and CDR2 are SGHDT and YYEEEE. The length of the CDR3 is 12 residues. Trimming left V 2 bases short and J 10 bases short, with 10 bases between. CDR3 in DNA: TGTGCCAGCAGCTTCCTAGCGTCAGAGCAGTTCTTC. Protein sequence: CASSFLASEQFF. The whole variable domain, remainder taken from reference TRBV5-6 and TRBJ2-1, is DAGVTQSPTHLIKTRGQQVTLRCSPKSGHDTVSWYQQALGQGPQFIFQYYEEEERQRGNFPDRFSGHQFPNYSSELNVNALLLGDSALYLCASSFLASEQFFGPGTRLTVL.

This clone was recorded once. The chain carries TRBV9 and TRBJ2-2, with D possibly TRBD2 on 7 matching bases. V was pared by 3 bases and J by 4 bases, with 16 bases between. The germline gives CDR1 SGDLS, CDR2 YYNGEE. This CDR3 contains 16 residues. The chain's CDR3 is CASSGGGQGRTGELFF. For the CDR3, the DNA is TGTGCCAGCAGCGGGGGGGGCCAGGGGCGCACCGGGGAGCTGTTTTTT.

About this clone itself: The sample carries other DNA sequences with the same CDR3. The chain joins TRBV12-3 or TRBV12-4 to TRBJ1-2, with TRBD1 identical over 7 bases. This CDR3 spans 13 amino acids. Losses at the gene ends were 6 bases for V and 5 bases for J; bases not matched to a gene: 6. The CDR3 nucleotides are TGTGCCAGCAGCCCGGCAGGGGGTTATGGCTACACCTTC. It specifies CASSPAGGYGYTF.

CDR3 sequence: CASSSLSGRASDTQYF. CDR3 in DNA: TGCGCCAGCAGCTCTCTTAGCGGGAGGGCATCGGATACGCAGTATTTT. The chain couples TRBV4-1 to TRBJ2-3; 11 nucleotides line up with TRBD2. The germline V gene has CDR1 MGHRA and CDR2 YSYEKL. Trimming cost V 5 bases and J 6 bases; bases outside gene matches: 10. The CDR3 has 16 amino acids.

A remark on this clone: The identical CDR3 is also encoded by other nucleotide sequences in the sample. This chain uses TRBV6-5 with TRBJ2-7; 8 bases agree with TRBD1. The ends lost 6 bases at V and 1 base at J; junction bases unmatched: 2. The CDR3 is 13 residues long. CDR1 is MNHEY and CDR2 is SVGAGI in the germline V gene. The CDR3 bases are TGTGCCAGCAGGAGACAGGGGTCCTACGAGCAGTACTTC. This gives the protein CASRRQGSYEQYF.

Written as DNA, the CDR3 is TGCAGTGCTAGTGACCTCCGGGACAGGGCGGGAGATACGCAGTATTTT. Translating it yields CSASDLRDRAGDTQYF. V is TRBV20-1 and J is TRBJ2-3; the match to TRBD1 covers 9 bases. Trimming took 3 bases from V and 5 from J; bases not matched to a gene: 12. This CDR3 contains 16 residues. CDR1 DFQATT and CDR2 SNEGSKA come from the germline V gene (reference sequence).

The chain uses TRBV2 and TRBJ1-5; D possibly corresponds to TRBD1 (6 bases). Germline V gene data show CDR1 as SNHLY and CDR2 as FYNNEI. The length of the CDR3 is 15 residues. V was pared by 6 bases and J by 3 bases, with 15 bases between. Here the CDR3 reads CASSRSDRHNQPQHF. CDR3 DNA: TGTGCCAGCAGCAGATCGGACAGACACAATCAGCCCCAGCATTTT.

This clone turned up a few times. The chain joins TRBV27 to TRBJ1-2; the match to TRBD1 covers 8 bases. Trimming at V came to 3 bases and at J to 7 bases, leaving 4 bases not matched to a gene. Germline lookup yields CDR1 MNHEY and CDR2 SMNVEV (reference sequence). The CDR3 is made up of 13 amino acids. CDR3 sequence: CASSFRGLGGYTF. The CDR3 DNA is TGTGCCAGCAGTTTCAGGGGGCTGGGTGGCTACACCTTC.